This T cell receptor beta chain derives from a study of control samples from healthy donors and cancer patients (dated by TCRdb to 2020 to 2022). Details on this clone: Its antigen is still unknown. No base quality values were provided; no much bigger clone lies one nucleotide off.

Relative to germline, V is missing 3 bases and J is missing 4 bases, with 3 bases of the junction outside any gene match. The germline V gene (reference sequence) sets CDR1 to LGHDT and CDR2 to YNNKEL. The CDR3 sequence holds 14 residues, the cysteine and phenylalanine included. Only the CDR3 DNA is retained, 42 bases long and in frame from the first base. Library creation used the immunoSEQ multiplex PCR assay. TCRdb re-hosts the immuneACCESS table, in-frame sequences only. Its copies lack some clones; in the studies checked, an unresolved V gene accounts for under half of them, and the cause for the rest is not known. Within this sample are fewer than 120,000 clones, with around 87% of them counted one time only. The ten largest account for 3.7% of the sample.

The sample taken for sequencing was PBMCs. The clonotype comes from a woman aged 55 to 70 with lung cancer. This chain joins TRBV3-1 (or the pseudogene TRBV3-2) to TRBJ1-1; TRBD1 aligns with 9 central bases. The nucleotide sequence is given as TGTGCCAGCAGCCAGAGGGGACAGGGCACTGAAGCTTTCTTT. Its translation reads: CASSQRGQGTEAFF.